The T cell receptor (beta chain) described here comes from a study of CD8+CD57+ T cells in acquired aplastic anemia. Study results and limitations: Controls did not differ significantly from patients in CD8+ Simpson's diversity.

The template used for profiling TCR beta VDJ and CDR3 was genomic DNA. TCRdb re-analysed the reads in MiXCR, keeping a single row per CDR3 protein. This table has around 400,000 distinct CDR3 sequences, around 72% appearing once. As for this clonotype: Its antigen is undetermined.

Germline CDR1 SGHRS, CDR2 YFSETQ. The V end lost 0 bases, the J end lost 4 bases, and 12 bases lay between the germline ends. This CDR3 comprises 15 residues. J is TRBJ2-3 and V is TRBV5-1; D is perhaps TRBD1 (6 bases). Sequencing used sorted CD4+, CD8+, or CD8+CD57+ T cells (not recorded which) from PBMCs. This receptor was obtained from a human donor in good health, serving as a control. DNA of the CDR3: TGCGCCAGCAGCTTGGCGGACAGAGCCGCAGATACGCAGTATTTT. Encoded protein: CASSLADRAADTQYF.